These 19 T cell receptor delta chains originate from one sample sequenced in a study of γδ T cells in repeated Plasmodium falciparum infection. TCRdb re-analyzed the multiplex PCR reads via CATT. The sample lists more than 45,000 delta-chain clones; 1.7% were seen once. Bulk repertoires came from Vgamma9/Vdelta2+ or Vdelta2-negative gammadelta T cells flow-sorted from PBMC. The sequenced sample was gamma-delta T cells from blood. All receptors come from a pool of human donors (malaria-infected and uninfected, not separated).

In its sample, this clone was seen a few times. The TCRdb protein, from a much larger clone, departs from this DNA's translation at residue 10, likely by read error; the protein shown derives from the DNA. The chain employs TRDV1 and TRDJ1; 11 positions agree with TRDD3. Germline matching of the DNA provided the J gene here, since TCRdb leaves it blank. V trimming: 2 bases; J trimming: 3 bases; junction bases outside the gene matches: 44. CDR3 length: 29 amino acids. Germline assignment: CDR1 TSWWSYY and CDR2 QGS. The CDR3 sequence: CALGEFIQSKPGGYFKVEPFPNVADKLIF. As DNA, the CDR3 is TGTGCTCTTGGGGAATTCATACAGTCCAAGCCTGGGGGATACTTCAAGGTCGAACCATTCCCTAATGTGGCCGATAAACTCATCTTT.

This clone was seen only a few times. TCRdb records a much larger clone's protein for this DNA, with a difference at residue 3 that likely arises from a read error; the protein given is the translation of the DNA. V is TRDV1 and J is TRDJ1, with 10 bases that match TRDD3. TCRdb lists no J gene, so it was determined here by aligning the DNA to germline. Germline assignment: CDR1 TSWWSYY and CDR2 QGS. The CDR3 length is 22 residues. Here the CDR3 DNA reads TGTGCTTTTGGGGAGACTTCCTGGTACTGGGGGATGGGGATACCGTACACCGATAAACTCATCTTT. It encodes CAFGETSWYWGMGIPYTDKLIF.

This clone occurred a few times. This likely stems from a read error, as it lies one base from a far larger clone. Within the sample, other DNA sequences also encode this same CDR3. This chain's CDR3 is CALGELITKFSSPEGPYTDKLIF. CDR3 nucleotide sequence: TGTGCTCTTGGGGAACTAATAACAAAGTTTAGTTCCCCTGAGGGGCCATACACCGATAAACTCATCTTT. The chain carries TRDV1 and TRDJ1; unclear D gene. Here the J gene was assigned by germline matching of the DNA, as TCRdb has none. The ends were cut back, 0 bases at V and 0 bases at J, with 32 bases in the middle. There are 23 residues in the CDR3. Germline lookup yields CDR1 TSWWSYY and CDR2 QGS.

In regard to this clone: This DNA's translation differs at residue 19 from TCRdb's protein, which comes from a much larger clone; a read error is likely, and the protein shown is translated from the DNA. The chain uses TRDV2 and TRDJ1; 8 bases align to TRDD3. The length of the CDR3 is 22 residues. Germline values: CDR1 GEAIGNYY, CDR2 EKD. CDR3 region: CACDTDEGSQSTGGAYTDRLIF. The CDR3 DNA is TGTGCCTGTGACACCGACGAAGGAAGTCAGAGTACTGGGGGGGCCTACACCGATAGACTCATCTTT.

This clone has more than one count but fewer than ten. The TCRdb protein comes from a much larger clone and disagrees with this DNA's translation at residue 5, likely due to a read error; the protein given here is derived from the DNA. This sample includes further DNA sequences coding for the same CDR3. This chain links TRDV1 with TRDJ1; 9 nucleotides match TRDD3. The length of the CDR3 is 19 residues. From germline, CDR1 is TSWWSYY and CDR2 QGS. With V trimmed by 3 bases and J by 0 bases, 14 bases remained unmatched. CDR3 DNA: TGTGCTCTTGGGGACCCCGCCACCCTGGGGGATCCGAACACCGATAAACTCATCTTT. Translating gives CALGDPATLGDPNTDKLIF.

In the case of this clone: TCRdb attributes to this sequence the protein of a much larger clone, which differs from the DNA translation at residue 18; a read error is likely, and the protein displayed is translated from the DNA. The genes are TRDV1 and TRDJ1, with 10 bases aligning to TRDD3. The J gene comes from matching the DNA to germline here; TCRdb lacks it. Germline CDR1 reads TSWWSYY; CDR2 reads QGS. The CDR3 sequence is 28 residues long. The V and J ends lost 0 bases and 0 bases, in that order; junction bases with no gene match: 37. The CDR3 reads CALGELARKGLGGYPLDPGTLYTDKLIF. The DNA for the CDR3 is TGTGCTCTTGGGGAACTTGCCCGAAAAGGGCTTGGGGGATACCCCCTCGATCCCGGTACCCTTTACACCGATAAACTCATCTTT.

In regard to this clone: The protein given by TCRdb reflects a much larger clone and differs at residue 5 from this DNA's translation, likely from a read error; the protein shown is the DNA's translation. This chain uses TRDV1 with TRDJ1, with a possible D match to TRDD3 (6 bases). Germline matching of the DNA provided the J gene here, since TCRdb leaves it blank. Germline V gene lookup returns CDR1 TSWWSYY and CDR2 QGS. The CDR3 sequence is 20 residues long. Trimming shortened V by 5 bases and J by 3 bases, and 31 bases separated the two germline ends. The CDR3 nucleotides read TGTGCTCTTGGGAAACCAGCTAACGTCCTCCACATACTGGGTCCCGATAAACTCATCTTT. It yields the protein CALGKPANVLHILGPDKLIF.

This clone is categorized as medium-sized. Other DNA sequences in this specimen translate into the identical CDR3. This chain uses TRDV2 with TRDJ1, with D tentatively TRDD3 (5 bases). The V gene's germline CDR1 is GEAIGNYY and CDR2 EKD. V lost 0 bases, J lost 0 bases, and 19 bases lay in between. The CDR3 spans 18 residues. CDR3 in amino acids: CACDTREGELNYTDKLIF. Here the CDR3 DNA reads TGTGCCTGTGACACCCGAGAAGGGGAGCTGAACTACACCGATAAACTCATCTTT.

Of note for this clone: TCRdb pairs this DNA with a much larger clone's protein that differs at residue 11, likely a read error; the protein shown was translated from the DNA. Written as DNA, the CDR3 is TGTGCTCTTGGGGAGACTGTCCTGCCTTCCACGATGGGGATACGCGCTAACACCGATAAACTCATCTTT. Its protein product is CALGETVLPSTMGIRANTDKLIF. V gene TRDV1 combines with J gene TRDJ1; 9 positions match TRDD3. Losses at the gene ends were 3 bases for V and 0 bases for J; bases not matched to a gene: 26. The CDR3 extends over 23 amino acids. CDR1 and CDR2 (germline): TSWWSYY, QGS.

This clone occurred a few times. The translation of this DNA and the TCRdb protein of a much larger clone differ at residue 11, probably owing to a read error; the protein shown here is translated from the DNA. The CDR3 region is CALGVRHFLRATGGYRADKLIF. DNA for the CDR3: TGTGCTCTTGGGGTCCGTCACTTCCTACGCGCCACTGGGGGATACAGGGCCGATAAACTCATCTTT. The rearrangement uses TRDV1 and TRDJ1, with 12 bases matching TRDD3. The J gene is absent in TCRdb and was assigned here via DNA matching to germline. With V trimmed by 4 bases and J by 3 bases, 24 bases remained unmatched. This CDR3 has 22 amino acids. Germline CDR1 reads TSWWSYY; CDR2 reads QGS.

Notes on this clone: This DNA's translation differs at residue 9 from TCRdb's protein, which comes from a much larger clone; a read error is likely, and the protein shown is translated from the DNA. The chain joins TRDV1 to TRDJ1, with unresolved D. TCRdb supplies no J gene; here it was assigned by aligning the nucleotide sequence to germline. The CDR3 loop spans 20 amino acids. Trimming took 2 bases from V and 0 from J, leaving 25 bases between them. Germline CDR1 reads TSWWSYY; CDR2 reads QGS. CDR3 in amino acids: CALGERQTSGVLLHTDKLIF. The CDR3, as DNA: TGTGCTCTTGGGGAAAGACAAACCTCAGGAGTACTTCTCCACACCGATAAACTCATCTTT.

Concerning this clone: The protein given by TCRdb reflects a much larger clone and differs at residue 17 from this DNA's translation, likely from a read error; the protein shown is the DNA's translation. The chain joins TRDV3 to TRDJ3, with 9 bases matching TRDD3. Germline V gene lookup returns CDR1 TVYSNPD and CDR2 GDNSRS (reference sequence). The ends lost 4 bases at V and 4 bases at J; junction bases unmatched: 44. The CDR3 is made up of 28 amino acids. CDR3 sequence reads: CASPMSPVVPSREYWGTRGWWDTRQMFF. In DNA, the CDR3 is TGTGCCTCTCCGATGTCCCCGGTGGTCCCGTCCCGCGAGTACTGGGGGACACGCGGCTGGTGGGACACCCGACAGATGTTTTTC.

Remarks on this clone: The amino acid sequence in TCRdb belongs to a much larger clone and departs from this DNA's translation at residue 7, likely a sequencing read error; the sequence shown is translated from the DNA. The chain uses TRDV1 and TRDJ1; 10 nucleotides line up with TRDD3. CDR3 size: 18 residues. Unmatched junction bases numbered 15, after V lost 0 bases and J lost 8 bases. Germline values: CDR1 TSWWSYY, CDR2 QGS. The CDR3 region has the DNA TGTGCTCTTGGGGAACTTCTCCCACTCCACTGGGGGATGAGAAAACTCATCTTT. Protein: CALGELLPLHWGMRKLIF.

About this clone: A far bigger clonotype differs at one base, so this is likely a read error. Distinct nucleotide sequences in the sample also encode this CDR3. The V call is TRDV1, the J call TRDJ1; D is possibly TRDD3 (5 bases). CDR1 is TSWWSYY, CDR2 QGS, per germline. The CDR3 contains 24 residues. The CDR3 DNA reads TGTGCTCTTGGGGAACTTGATTTCTGCCAACCTAAACGCGAGGATATATTGAACACCGATAAGCTCATCTTT. Encoded protein: CALGELDFCQPKREDILNTDKLIF.

Of note for this clone: Translating this DNA gives a protein that differs at residue 3 from the TCRdb one, which belongs to a much larger clone; a read error is likely, and the protein shown is this translation. This chain joins TRDV1 and TRDJ1; 8 bases are a match to TRDD3. J lost 5 bases, V lost 10 bases, and 27 bases had no gene match. The CDR3 is 19 residues long. Germline values: CDR1 TSWWSYY, CDR2 QGS. The CDR3 nucleotides are TGTGCTCCTAAATTCTACCGAACGGTACTGGGGGCCCGCACGGATAAACTCATCTTT. Translating it yields CAPKFYRTVLGARTDKLIF.

This clone was counted between two and nine times. A read error likely explains why the TCRdb protein, taken from a much larger clone, differs from this DNA's translation at residue 19; the protein shown is translated from the DNA. V gene TRDV1 combines with J gene TRDJ1, with 11 bases fitting TRDD3. TCRdb offers no J gene call, so here the DNA was matched to germline to obtain one. The germline CDR1 and CDR2 sequences are TSWWSYY and QGS. This CDR3 region has 23 residues. CDR3 sequence reads: CALGEGLPTRPTFGGYATGKLIF. In nucleotides, the CDR3 is TGTGCTCTTGGGGAAGGCCTTCCTACAAGGCCCACTTTTGGGGGATACGCCACCGGTAAACTCATCTTT.

This clone occurred a few times. The amino acid sequence in TCRdb belongs to a much larger clone and departs from this DNA's translation at residue 14, likely a sequencing read error; the sequence shown is translated from the DNA. The chain employs TRDV1 and TRDJ1, with 10 nucleotides matching TRDD3. TCRdb records no J gene; here it was assigned by comparing the DNA to germline. The V and J ends lost 5 bases and 0 bases, in that order; junction bases with no gene match: 33. The CDR3 length is 25 residues. CDR1 is TSWWSYY and CDR2 is QGS in the germline V gene. The CDR3 region is CALGSLPRGLTGGCAFPPYTDKLIF. The CDR3 coding sequence is TGTGCTCTTGGGAGCCTTCCGCGAGGCCTTACTGGGGGATGCGCGTTTCCCCCGTACACCGATAAACTCATCTTT.

About this clone itself: The protein held in TCRdb is that of a much larger clone and does not match this DNA's translation at residue 9, likely because of a read error; the protein shown is translated from the DNA. The gene calls are TRDV1 and TRDJ1, with D perhaps TRDD3 (6 bases). Germline CDR1 and CDR2: TSWWSYY and QGS. The CDR3 contains 18 residues. The CDR3 loop is CALGEWGSGPVYTDKLTF. Written as DNA, the CDR3 is TGTGCTCTTGGGGAATGGGGATCGGGTCCCGTGTACACCGATAAACTCACCTTT.

This clone showed up many times. A far bigger clonotype differs at one base, so this is likely a read error. This specimen includes other DNA sequences encoding the same CDR3. The J gene is TRDJ1, the V gene TRDV1; weak D call: TRDD3 (5 bases). TCRdb gives no J gene; it was assigned here by matching the DNA to germline. There are 14 residues in the CDR3. The germline V gene encodes CDR1 TSWWSYY and CDR2 QGS. The CDR3 here is CALVPVGRTDKLIF. The CDR3 DNA is TGTGCTCTGGTCCCTGTGGGGAGGACCGACAAACTCATCTTT.